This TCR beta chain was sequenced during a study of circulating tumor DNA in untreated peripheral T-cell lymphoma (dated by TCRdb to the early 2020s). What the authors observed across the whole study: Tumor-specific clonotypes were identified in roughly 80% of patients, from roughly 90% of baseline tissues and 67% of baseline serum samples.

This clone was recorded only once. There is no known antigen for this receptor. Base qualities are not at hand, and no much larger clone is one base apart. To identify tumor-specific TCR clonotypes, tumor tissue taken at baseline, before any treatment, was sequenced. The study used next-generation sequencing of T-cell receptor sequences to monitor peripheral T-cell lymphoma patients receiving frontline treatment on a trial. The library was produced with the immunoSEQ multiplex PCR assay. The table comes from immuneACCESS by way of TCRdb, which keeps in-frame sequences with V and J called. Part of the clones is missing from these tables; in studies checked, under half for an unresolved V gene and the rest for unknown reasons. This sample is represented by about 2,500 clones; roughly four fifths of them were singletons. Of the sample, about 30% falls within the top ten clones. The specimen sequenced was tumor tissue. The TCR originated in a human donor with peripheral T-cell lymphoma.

The CDR3 reads as follows: CASSLYGTVNTGELFF. Read as DNA, the sequence is TGCGCCAGCAGCTTGTATGGGACAGTGAACACCGGGGAGCTGTTTTTT. The V gene is TRBV5-1 and the J gene is TRBJ2-2, and 7 junction bases match TRBD1. Taken from cysteine to phenylalanine, the CDR3 has 16 residues. Only the CDR3 DNA stays, 48 bases, in frame from base 1. After removal of 1 base from V and 1 base from J, the junction retains 4 bases not matched to a gene. From the germline V gene, CDR1 is SGHRS and CDR2 is YFSETQ.